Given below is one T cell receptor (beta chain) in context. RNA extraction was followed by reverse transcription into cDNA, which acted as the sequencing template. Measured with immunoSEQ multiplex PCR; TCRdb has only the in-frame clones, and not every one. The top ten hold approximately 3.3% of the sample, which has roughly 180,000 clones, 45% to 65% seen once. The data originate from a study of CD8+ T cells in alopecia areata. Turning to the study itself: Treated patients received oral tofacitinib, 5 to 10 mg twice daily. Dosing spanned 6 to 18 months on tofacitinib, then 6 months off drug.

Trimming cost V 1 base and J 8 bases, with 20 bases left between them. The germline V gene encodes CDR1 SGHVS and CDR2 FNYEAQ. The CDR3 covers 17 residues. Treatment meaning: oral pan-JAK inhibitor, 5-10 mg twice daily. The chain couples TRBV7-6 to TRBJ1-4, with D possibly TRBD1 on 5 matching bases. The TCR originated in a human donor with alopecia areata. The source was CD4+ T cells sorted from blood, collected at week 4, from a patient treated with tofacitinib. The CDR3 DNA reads TGTGCCAGCAGCTTAGGACCCTTCGTGGGATCAGGGGAAAAACTGTTTTTT. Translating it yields CASSLGPFVGSGEKLFF.